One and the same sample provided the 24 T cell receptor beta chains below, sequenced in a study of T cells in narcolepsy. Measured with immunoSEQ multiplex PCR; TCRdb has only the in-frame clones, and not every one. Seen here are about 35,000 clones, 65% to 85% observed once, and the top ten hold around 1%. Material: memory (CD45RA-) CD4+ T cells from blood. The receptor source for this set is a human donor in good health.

The CDR3: CASSQDGFREADTQYF. CDR3 DNA: TGCGCCAGCAGCCAAGATGGGTTCAGGGAGGCAGATACGCAGTATTTT. This chain uses TRBV4-3 with TRBJ2-3, with D perhaps TRBD2 (6 bases). V lost 0 bases and J 4 bases, leaving 14 bases between the germline ends. The CDR3 has 16 amino acids. Germline CDR1 and CDR2: LGHNA and YSLEER.

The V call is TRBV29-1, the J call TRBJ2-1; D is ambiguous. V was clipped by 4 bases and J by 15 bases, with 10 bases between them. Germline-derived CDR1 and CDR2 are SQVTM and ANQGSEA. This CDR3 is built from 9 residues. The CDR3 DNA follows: TGCAGCGTTGGGGCGGATGGGTTCTTC. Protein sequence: CSVGADGFF.

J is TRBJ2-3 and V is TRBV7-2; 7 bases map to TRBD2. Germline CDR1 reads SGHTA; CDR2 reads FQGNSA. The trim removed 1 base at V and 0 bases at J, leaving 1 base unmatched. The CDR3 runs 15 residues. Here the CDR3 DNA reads TGTGCCAGCAGCTTAGGGGGACTAAGCACAGATACGCAGTATTTT. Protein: CASSLGGLSTDTQYF.

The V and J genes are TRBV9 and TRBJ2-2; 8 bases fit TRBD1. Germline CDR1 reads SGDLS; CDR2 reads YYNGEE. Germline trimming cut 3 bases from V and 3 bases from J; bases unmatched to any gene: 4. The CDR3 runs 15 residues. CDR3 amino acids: CASSGTGIDTGELFF. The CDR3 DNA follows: TGTGCCAGCAGCGGGACAGGGATAGACACCGGGGAGCTGTTTTTT. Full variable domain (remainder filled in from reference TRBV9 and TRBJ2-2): DSGVTQTPKHLITATGQRVTLRCSPRSGDLSVYWYQQSLDQGLQFLIQYYNGEERAKGNILERFSAQQFPDLHSELNLSSLELGDSALYFCASSGTGIDTGELFFGEGSRLTVL.

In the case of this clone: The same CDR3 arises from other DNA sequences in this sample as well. CDR3 bases: TGTGCCAGCAGTGAATTTTTGTTCTTGGGCCCAACCACAGGCGAGGGGGACAATCAGCCCCAGCATTTT. Translating gives CASSEFLFLGPTTGEGDNQPQHF. The chain joins TRBV2 to TRBJ1-5, with D perhaps TRBD1 (6 bases). In germline, CDR1 is SNHLY, CDR2 FYNNEI. The CDR3 spans 23 residues. The germline V and J ends were trimmed by 2 bases and 3 bases, with 35 bases remaining between them.

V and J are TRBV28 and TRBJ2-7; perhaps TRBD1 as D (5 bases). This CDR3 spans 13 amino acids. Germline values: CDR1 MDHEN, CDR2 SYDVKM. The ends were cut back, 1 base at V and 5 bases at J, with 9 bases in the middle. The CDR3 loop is CASSLSGYHEQYF. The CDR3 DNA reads TGTGCCAGCAGTTTATCAGGGTACCACGAGCAGTACTTC.

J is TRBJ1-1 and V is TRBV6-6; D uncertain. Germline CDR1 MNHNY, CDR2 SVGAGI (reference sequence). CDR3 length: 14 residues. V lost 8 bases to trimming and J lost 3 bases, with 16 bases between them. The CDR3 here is CASLLVAGDTEAFF. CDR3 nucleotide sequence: TGTGCCAGCCTACTGGTGGCTGGGGACACTGAAGCTTTCTTT.

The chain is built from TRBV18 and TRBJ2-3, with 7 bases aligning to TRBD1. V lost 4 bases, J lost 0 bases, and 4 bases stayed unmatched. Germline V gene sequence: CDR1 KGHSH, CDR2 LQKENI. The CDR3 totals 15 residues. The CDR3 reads CASSLGDSSTDTQYF. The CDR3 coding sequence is TGTGCCAGCTCACTGGGGGACAGTAGCACAGATACGCAGTATTTT.

CDR3 DNA: TGTGCCACGACCGGTGGAAACACCATATATTTT. It translates to CATTGGNTIYF. The gene calls are TRBV10-3 and TRBJ1-3; no reliable D call. Trimming removed 10 bases at V and 3 bases at J, with 7 bases between. The CDR3 extends over 11 amino acids. CDR1 is ENHRY and CDR2 is SYGVKD in the germline V gene.

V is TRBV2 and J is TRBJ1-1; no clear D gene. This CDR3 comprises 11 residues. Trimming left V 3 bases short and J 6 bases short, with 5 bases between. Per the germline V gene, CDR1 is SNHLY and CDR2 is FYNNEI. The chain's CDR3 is CASSEFSEAFF. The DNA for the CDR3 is TGTGCCAGCAGTGAGTTTTCTGAAGCTTTCTTT.

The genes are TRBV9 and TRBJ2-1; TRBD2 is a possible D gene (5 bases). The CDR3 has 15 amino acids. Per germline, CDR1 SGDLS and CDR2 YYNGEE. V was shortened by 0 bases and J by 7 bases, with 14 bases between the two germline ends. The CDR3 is CASSVVGDYVNEQFF. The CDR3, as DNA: TGTGCCAGCAGCGTAGTTGGAGACTATGTTAATGAGCAGTTCTTC. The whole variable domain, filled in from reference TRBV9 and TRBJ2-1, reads DSGVTQTPKHLITATGQRVTLRCSPRSGDLSVYWYQQSLDQGLQFLIQYYNGEERAKGNILERFSAQQFPDLHSELNLSSLELGDSALYFCASSVVGDYVNEQFFGPGTRLTVL.

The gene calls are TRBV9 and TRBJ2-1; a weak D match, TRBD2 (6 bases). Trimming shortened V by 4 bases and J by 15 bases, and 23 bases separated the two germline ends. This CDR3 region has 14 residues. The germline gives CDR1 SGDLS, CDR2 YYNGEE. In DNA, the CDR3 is TGTGCCAGCAGCCCGCGGGGAGGTGGGGACCCTCTGTTCTTC. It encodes CASSPRGGGDPLFF.

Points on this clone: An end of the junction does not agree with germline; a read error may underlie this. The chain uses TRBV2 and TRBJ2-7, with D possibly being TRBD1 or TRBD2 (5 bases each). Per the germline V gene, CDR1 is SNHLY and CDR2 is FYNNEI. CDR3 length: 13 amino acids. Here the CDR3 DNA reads TGTGCCAGCAGTGCGGGACGGAGTTACGAGCTGTACTTC. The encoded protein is CASSAGRSYELYF.

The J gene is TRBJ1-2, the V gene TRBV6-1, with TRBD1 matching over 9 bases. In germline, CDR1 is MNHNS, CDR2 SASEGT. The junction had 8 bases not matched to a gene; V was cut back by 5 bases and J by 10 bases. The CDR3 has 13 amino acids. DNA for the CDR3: TGTGCCAGCAGTTCCCAGGGGGACAGGGCCTACACCTTC. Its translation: CASSSQGDRAYTF.

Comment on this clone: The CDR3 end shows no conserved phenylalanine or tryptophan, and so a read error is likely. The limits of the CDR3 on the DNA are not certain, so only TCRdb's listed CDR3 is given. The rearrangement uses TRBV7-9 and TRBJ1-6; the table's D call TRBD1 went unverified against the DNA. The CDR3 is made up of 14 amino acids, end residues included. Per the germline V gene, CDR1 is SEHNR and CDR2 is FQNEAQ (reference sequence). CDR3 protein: CASSLGQNSPLHFG.

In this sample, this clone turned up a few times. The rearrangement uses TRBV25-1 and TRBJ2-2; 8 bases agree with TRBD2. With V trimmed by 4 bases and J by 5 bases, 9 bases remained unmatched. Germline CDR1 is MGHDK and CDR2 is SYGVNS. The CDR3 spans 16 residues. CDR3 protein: CASSGSGGRGTGELFF. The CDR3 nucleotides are TGTGCCAGCAGTGGGAGCGGGGGCCGAGGGACCGGGGAGCTGTTTTTT.

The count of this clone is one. CDR3 sequence reads: CASSPPFNEQFF. DNA of the CDR3: TGTGCCAGCAGTCCCCCGTTCAATGAGCAGTTCTTC. The V gene is TRBV28, the J gene TRBJ2-1; no firm D call. Trimming shortened V by 5 bases and J by 6 bases, and 8 bases separated the two germline ends. The germline gives CDR1 MDHEN, CDR2 SYDVKM. The CDR3 is 12 residues long.

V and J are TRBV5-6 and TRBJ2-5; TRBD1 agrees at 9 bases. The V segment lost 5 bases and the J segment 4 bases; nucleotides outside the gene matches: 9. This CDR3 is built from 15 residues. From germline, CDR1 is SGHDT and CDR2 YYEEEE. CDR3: CASRGAGTGRETQYF. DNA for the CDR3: TGTGCCAGCAGGGGGGCCGGGACAGGGCGAGAGACCCAGTACTTC.

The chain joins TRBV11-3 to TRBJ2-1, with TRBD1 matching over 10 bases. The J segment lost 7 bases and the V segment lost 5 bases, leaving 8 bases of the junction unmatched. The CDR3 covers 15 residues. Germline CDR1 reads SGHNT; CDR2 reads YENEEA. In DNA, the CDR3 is TGTGCCAGCAGCCGAGGGACAGGGGACGGGAATGAGCAGTTCTTC. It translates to CASSRGTGDGNEQFF.

The CDR3 DNA follows: TGCGCCAGCAGCTTGGGGTCTTACAATGAGCAGTTCTTC. Translation gives CASSLGSYNEQFF. The J gene is TRBJ2-1, the V gene TRBV5-1; unclear D gene. The length of the CDR3 is 13 residues. The germline CDR1 and CDR2 sequences are SGHRS and YFSETQ. V lost 0 bases to trimming and J lost 4 bases, with 5 bases between them.

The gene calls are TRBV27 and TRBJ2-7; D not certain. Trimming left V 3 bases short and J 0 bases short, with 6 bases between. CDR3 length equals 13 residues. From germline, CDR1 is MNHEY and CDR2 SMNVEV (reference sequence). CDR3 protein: CASSFRSSYEQYF. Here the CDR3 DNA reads TGTGCCAGCAGTTTTAGGAGCTCCTACGAGCAGTACTTC.

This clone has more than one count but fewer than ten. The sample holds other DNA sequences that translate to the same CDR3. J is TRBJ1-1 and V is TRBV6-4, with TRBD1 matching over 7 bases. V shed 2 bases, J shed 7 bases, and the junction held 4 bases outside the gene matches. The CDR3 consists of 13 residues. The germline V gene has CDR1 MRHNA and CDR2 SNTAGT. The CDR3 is CASSDTPGGEAFF. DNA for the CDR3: TGTGCCAGCAGTGACACACCAGGGGGTGAAGCTTTCTTT.

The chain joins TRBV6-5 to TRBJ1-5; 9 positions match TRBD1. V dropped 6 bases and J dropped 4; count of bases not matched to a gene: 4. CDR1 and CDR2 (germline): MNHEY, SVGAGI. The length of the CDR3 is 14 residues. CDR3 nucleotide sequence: TGTGCCAGCAGCTCGGACAGGGGTAATCAGCCCCAGCATTTT. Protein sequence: CASSSDRGNQPQHF.

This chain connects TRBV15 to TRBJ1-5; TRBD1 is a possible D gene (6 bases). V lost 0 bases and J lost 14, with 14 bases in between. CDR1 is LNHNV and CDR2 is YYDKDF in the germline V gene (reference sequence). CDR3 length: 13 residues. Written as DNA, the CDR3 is TGTGCCACCAGCAGAGATCTGGGGGCGGGGGAGCATTTT. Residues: CATSRDLGAGEHF.